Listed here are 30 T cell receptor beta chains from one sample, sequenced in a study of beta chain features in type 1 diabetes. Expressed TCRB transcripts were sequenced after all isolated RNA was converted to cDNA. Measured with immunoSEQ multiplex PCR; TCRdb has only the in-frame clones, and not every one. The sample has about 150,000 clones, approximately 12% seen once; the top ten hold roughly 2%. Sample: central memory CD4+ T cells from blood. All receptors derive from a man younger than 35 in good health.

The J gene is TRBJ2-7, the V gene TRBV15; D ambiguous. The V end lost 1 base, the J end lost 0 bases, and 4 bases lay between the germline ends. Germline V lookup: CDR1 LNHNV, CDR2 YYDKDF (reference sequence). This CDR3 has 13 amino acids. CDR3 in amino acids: CATSRGASYEQYF. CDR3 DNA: TGTGCCACCAGCAGAGGTGCCTCCTACGAGCAGTACTTC.

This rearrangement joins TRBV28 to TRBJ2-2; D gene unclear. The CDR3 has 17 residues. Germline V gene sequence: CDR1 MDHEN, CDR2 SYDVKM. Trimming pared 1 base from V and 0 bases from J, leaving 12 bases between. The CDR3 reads CASSLSDIRANTGELFF. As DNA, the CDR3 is TGTGCCAGCAGTTTATCCGACATCCGAGCGAACACCGGGGAGCTGTTTTTT.

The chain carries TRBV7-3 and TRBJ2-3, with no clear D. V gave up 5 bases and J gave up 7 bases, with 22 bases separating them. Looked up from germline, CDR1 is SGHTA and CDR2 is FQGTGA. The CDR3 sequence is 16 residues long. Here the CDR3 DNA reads TGTGCCAGCAGCCCAGGACGCTCCGGAGTTTCTCATACGCAGTATTTT. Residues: CASSPGRSGVSHTQYF.

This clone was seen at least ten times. The CDR3 bases are TGTGCCAGCAGCCAAGAGCCGCCCAGCGGGGGGGGCCGGGAGACCCAGTACTTC. Amino acid sequence: CASSQEPPSGGGRETQYF. The chain combines TRBV4-2 with TRBJ2-5; TRBD2 agrees at 10 bases. This CDR3 region has 18 residues. V was clipped by 0 bases and J by 5 bases; unmatched bases: 12. Germline V gene lookup returns CDR1 LGHNA and CDR2 YNFKEQ.

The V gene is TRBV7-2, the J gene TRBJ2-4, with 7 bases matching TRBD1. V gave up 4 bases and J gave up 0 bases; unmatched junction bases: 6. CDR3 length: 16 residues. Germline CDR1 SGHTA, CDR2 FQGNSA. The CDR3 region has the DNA TGTGCCAGCAGCTCCCAGACAGGGCTAGCCAAAAACATTCAGTACTTC. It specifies CASSSQTGLAKNIQYF.

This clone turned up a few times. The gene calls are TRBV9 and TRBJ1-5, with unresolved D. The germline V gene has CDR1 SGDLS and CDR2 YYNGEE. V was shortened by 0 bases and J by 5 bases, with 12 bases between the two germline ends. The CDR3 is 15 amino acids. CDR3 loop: CASSVGGRADQPQHF. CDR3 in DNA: TGTGCCAGCAGCGTAGGAGGGAGGGCCGATCAGCCCCAGCATTTT.

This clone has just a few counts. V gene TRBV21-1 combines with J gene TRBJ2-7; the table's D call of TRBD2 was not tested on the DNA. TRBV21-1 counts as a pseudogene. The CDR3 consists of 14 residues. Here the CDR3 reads CASSKDNEGGGSPF. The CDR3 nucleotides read TGTGCCAGCAGCAAAGATAACGAGGGTGGAGGCTCACCTTTC.

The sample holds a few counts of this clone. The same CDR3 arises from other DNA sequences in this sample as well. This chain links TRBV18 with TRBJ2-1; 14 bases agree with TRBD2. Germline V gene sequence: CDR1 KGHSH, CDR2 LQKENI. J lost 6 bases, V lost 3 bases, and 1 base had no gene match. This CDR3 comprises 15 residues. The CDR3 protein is CASSPGLAGGNEQFF. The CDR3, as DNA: TGTGCCAGCTCACCCGGACTAGCGGGGGGCAATGAGCAGTTCTTC.

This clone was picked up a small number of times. This CDR3 is CSASGLAGGQGSTDTQYF. In nucleotides, the CDR3 is TGCAGCGCCTCGGGACTAGCGGGGGGGCAAGGAAGCACAGATACGCAGTATTTT. V is TRBV29-1 and J is TRBJ2-3; 16 bases match TRBD2. CDR1 is SQVTM, CDR2 ANQGSEA, per germline. This CDR3 region has 18 residues. After removal of 7 bases from V and 0 bases from J, the junction contained 10 bases not matched to a gene.

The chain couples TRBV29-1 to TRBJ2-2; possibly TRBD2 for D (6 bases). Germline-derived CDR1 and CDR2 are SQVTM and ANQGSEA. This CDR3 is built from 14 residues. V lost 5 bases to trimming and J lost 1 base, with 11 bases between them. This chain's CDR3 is CSVSYGRNTGELFF. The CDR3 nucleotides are TGCAGCGTTTCTTACGGGAGGAACACCGGGGAGCTGTTTTTT.

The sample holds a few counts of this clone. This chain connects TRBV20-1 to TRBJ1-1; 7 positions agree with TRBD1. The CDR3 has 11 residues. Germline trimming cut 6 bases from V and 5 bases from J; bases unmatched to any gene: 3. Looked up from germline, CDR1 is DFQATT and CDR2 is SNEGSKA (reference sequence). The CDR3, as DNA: TGCAGTGCGGCAGGGGGGACTGAAGCTTTCTTT. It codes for CSAAGGTEAFF.

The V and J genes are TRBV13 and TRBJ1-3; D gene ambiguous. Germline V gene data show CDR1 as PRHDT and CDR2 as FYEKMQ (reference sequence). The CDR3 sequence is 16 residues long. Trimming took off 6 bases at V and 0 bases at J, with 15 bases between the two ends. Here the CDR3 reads CASSLHTATSGNTIYF. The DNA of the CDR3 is TGTGCCAGCAGTCTCCACACAGCGACCTCTGGAAACACCATATATTTT.

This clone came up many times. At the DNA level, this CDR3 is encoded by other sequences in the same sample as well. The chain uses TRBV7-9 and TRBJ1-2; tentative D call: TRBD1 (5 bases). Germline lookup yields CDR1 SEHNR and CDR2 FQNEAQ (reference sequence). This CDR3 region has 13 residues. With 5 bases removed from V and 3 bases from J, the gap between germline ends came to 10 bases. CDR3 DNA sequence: TGTGCCAGCAGCCTACAGGACTACTATGGCTACACCTTC. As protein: CASSLQDYYGYTF.

This CDR3 is CASLTGDTDTQYF. Written as DNA, the CDR3 is TGCGCCAGCCTGACAGGGGACACAGATACGCAGTATTTT. The rearrangement uses TRBV23-1 and TRBJ2-3; TRBD1 matches at 8 bases. TRBV23-1 is an ORF; its function is uncertain. This CDR3 comprises 13 residues. J gave up 2 bases and V 8 bases, and 3 bases lay outside the gene matches.

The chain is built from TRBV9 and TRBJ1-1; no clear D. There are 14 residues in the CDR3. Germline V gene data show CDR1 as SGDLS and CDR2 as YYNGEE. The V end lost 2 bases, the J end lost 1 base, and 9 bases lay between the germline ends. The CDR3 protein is CASSVQWGNTEAFF. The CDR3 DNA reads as TGTGCCAGCAGCGTTCAATGGGGGAACACTGAAGCTTTCTTT.

The CDR3 loop reads CASSLWGLGEKLFF. The CDR3 region has the DNA TGTGCCAGCAGCTTATGGGGGTTAGGCGAAAAACTGTTTTTT. The rearrangement links TRBV7-2 to TRBJ1-4; possibly TRBD1 for D (5 bases). V lost 2 bases, J lost 8 bases, and 12 bases lay in between. Per germline, CDR1 SGHTA and CDR2 FQGNSA. This CDR3 has 14 residues. The whole variable domain, remainder taken from reference TRBV7-2 and TRBJ1-4, is GAGVSQSPSNKVTEKGKDVELRCDPISGHTALYWYRQSLGQGLEFLIYFQGNSAPDKSGLPSDRFSAERTGGSVSTLTIQRTQQEDSAVYLCASSLWGLGEKLFFGSGTQLSVL.

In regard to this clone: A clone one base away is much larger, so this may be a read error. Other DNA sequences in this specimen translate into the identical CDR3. CDR3 sequence reads: CASSLVLLAQGAGANVLTF. CDR3 DNA sequence: TGTGCCAGCAGCTTAGTCCTGTTGGCTCAGGGGGCGGGGGCCAACGTCCTGACTTTC. This chain links TRBV7-2 with TRBJ2-6, with 8 bases fitting TRBD1. V was pared by 1 base and J by 4 bases, with 12 bases of the junction left unmatched. CDR3 length: 19 amino acids. In germline, CDR1 is SGHTA, CDR2 FQGNSA.

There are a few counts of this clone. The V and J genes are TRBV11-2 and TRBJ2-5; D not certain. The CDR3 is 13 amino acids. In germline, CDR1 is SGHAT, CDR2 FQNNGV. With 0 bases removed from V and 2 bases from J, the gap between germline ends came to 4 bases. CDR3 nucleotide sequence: TGTGCCAGCAGCTTAGAGGTGCAAGAGACCCAGTACTTC. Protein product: CASSLEVQETQYF.

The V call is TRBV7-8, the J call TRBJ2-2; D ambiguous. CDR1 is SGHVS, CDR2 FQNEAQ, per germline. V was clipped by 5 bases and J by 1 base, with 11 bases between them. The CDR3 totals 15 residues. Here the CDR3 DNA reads TGTGCCAGCAGCGTCCGGACGGGGAACACCGGGGAGCTGTTTTTT. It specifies CASSVRTGNTGELFF.

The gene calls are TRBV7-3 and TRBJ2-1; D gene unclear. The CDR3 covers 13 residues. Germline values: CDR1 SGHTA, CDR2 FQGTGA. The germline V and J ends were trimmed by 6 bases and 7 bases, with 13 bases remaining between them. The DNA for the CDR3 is TGTGCCAGCAGTCTACTCCCTGGGAATGAGCAGTTCTTC. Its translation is CASSLLPGNEQFF. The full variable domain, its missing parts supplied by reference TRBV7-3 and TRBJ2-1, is GAGVSQTPSNKVTEKGKYVELRCDPISGHTALYWYRQSLGQGPEFLIYFQGTGAADDSGLPNDRFFAVRPEGSVSTLKIQRTERGDSAVYLCASSLLPGNEQFFGPGTRLTVL.

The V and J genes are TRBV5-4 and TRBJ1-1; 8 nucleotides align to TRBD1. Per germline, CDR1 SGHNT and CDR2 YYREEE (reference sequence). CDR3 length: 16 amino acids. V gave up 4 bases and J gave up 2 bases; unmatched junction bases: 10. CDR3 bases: TGTGCCAGCAGCCACCCAGGACAGGGCCTTAACACTGAAGCTTTCTTT. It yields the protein CASSHPGQGLNTEAFF.

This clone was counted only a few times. The CDR3 DNA sequence: TGTGCCAGCAGCTTAGGGCTAGCGGAACGCATTTTGTACTTC. Its translation: CASSLGLAERILYF. This rearrangement joins TRBV7-6 to TRBJ2-7; 7 bases line up with TRBD2. The V and J ends lost 1 base and 12 bases, in that order; junction bases with no gene match: 12. Looked up from germline, CDR1 is SGHVS and CDR2 is FNYEAQ. CDR3 length: 14 residues. Based on the CDR3 plus reference TRBV7-6 and TRBJ2-7, the full variable domain is GAGVSQSPRYKVTKRGQDVALRCDPISGHVSLYWYRQALGQGPEFLTYFNYEAQQDKSGLPNDRFSAERPEGSISTLTIQRTEQRDSAMYRCASSLGLAERILYFGPGTRLTVT.

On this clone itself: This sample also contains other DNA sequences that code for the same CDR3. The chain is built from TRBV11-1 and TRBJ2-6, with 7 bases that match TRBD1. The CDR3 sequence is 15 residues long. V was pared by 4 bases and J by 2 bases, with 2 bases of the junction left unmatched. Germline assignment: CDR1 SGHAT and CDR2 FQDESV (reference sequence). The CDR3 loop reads CASSSQGAGANVLTF. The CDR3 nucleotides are TGTGCCAGCAGCTCGCAGGGGGCTGGGGCCAACGTCCTGACTTTC.

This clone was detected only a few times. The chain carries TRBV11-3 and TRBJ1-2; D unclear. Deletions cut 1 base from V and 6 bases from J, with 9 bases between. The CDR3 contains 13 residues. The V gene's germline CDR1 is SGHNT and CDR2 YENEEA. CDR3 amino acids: CASSLAAGNGYTF. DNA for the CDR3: TGTGCCAGCAGCTTAGCTGCCGGGAATGGCTACACCTTC.

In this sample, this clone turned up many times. Here the CDR3 reads CASSRRTDLTKNIQYF. For the CDR3, the DNA is TGTGCCAGCAGCCGACGGACGGACTTGACCAAAAACATTCAGTACTTC. The chain recombines TRBV4-2 with TRBJ2-4; weak D call: TRBD2 (5 bases). This CDR3 spans 16 amino acids. Per the germline V gene, CDR1 is LGHNA and CDR2 is YNFKEQ. V lost 4 bases to trimming and J lost 2 bases, with 15 bases between them.

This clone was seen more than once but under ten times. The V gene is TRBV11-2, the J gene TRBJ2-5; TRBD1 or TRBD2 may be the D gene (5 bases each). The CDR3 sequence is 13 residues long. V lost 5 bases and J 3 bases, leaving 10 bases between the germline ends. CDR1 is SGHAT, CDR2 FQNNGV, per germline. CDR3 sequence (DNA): TGTGCCAGCAGCCAGCAGGGAGAAGAGACCCAGTACTTC. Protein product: CASSQQGEETQYF.

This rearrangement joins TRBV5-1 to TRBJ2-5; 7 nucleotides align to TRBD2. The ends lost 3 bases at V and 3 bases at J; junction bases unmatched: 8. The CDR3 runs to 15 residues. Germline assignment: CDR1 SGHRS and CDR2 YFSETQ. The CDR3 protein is CASSSQLAEKETQYF. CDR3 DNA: TGCGCCAGCAGCTCGCAGCTAGCGGAAAAAGAGACCCAGTACTTC.

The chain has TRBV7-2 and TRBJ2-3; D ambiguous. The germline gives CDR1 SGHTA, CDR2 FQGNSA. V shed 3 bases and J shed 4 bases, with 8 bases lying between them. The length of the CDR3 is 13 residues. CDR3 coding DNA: TGTGCCAGCAGCTTCCATCAGGCAGATACGCAGTATTTT. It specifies CASSFHQADTQYF. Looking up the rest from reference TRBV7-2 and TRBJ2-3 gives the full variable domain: GAGVSQSPSNKVTEKGKDVELRCDPISGHTALYWYRQSLGQGLEFLIYFQGNSAPDKSGLPSDRFSAERTGGSVSTLTIQRTQQEDSAVYLCASSFHQADTQYFGPGTRLTVL.

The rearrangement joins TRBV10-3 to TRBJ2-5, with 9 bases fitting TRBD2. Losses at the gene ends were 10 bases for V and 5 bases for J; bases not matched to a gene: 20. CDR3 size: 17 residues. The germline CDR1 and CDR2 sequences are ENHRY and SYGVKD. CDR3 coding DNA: TGTGCCACGGCGGAGATTGCGGGGGGGCCTTTACGGGAGACCCAGTACTTC. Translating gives CATAEIAGGPLRETQYF.

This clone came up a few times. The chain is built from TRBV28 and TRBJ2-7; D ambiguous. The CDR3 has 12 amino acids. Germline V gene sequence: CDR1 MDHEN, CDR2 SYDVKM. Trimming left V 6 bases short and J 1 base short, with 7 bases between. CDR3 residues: CASRSQSYEQYF. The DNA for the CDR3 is TGTGCCAGCAGATCCCAGTCCTACGAGCAGTACTTC.